The rows below give T cell receptor beta chains drawn from one sample of a study of T cell responses to AZD1222 COVID-19 vaccine. The repertoire was sequenced with immunoSEQ multiplex PCR; TCRdb's copy has only in-frame clones and lacks some. The sample has about 39,000 clones; roughly 88% are singletons. The source was peripheral blood, collected 28 days after the second AZD1222 dose. The source of these receptors is an adult who received the AZD1222 COVID-19 vaccine. The CDR3 runs from the conserved cysteine through the conserved F or W. The order of the fields is J gene, D gene, clone size, V gene, CDR3 length, CDR3 protein, CDR3 DNA. D genes are given only for firm matches. For some rows the clone size is stated as once, few or many, or as a class when expanded; others skip it.

j_call: TRBJ1-2; d_call: .; clone_size: .; v_call: TRBV9; cdr3_length: 15; cdr3_aa: CASSGGWGEDYGYTF; cdr3_nt: TGTGCCAGCAGCGGGGGCTGGGGAGAGGACTATGGCTACACCTTC
j_call: TRBJ1-6; d_call: .; clone_size: .; v_call: TRBV6-1; cdr3_length: 13; cdr3_aa: CASSEGLGSPLHF; cdr3_nt: TGTGCCAGCAGTGAGGGGCTCGGTTCACCCCTCCACTTT
j_call: TRBJ1-2; d_call: .; clone_size: .; v_call: TRBV19; cdr3_length: 13; cdr3_aa: CASSPGLLSGYTF; cdr3_nt: TGTGCCAGTAGTCCGGGACTCCTATCCGGCTACACCTTC
j_call: TRBJ1-2; d_call: .; clone_size: .; v_call: TRBV30; cdr3_length: 14; cdr3_aa: CAWSFQVSGYGYTF; cdr3_nt: TGTGCCTGGAGTTTTCAAGTCAGCGGCTATGGCTACACCTTC
j_call: TRBJ2-3; d_call: .; clone_size: once; v_call: TRBV11-3; cdr3_length: 14; cdr3_aa: CASSLSRLTDTQYF; cdr3_nt: TGTGCCAGCAGCTTATCGAGACTCACAGATACGCAGTATTTT
j_call: TRBJ2-5; d_call: .; clone_size: .; v_call: TRBV4-3; cdr3_length: 15; cdr3_aa: CASSQGERTQETQYF; cdr3_nt: TGCGCCAGCAGCCAAGGGGAGCGGACTCAAGAGACCCAGTACTTC
j_call: TRBJ2-1; d_call: .; clone_size: .; v_call: TRBV3-1/TRBV3-2; cdr3_length: 12; cdr3_aa: CASGRDYNEQFF; cdr3_nt: TGTGCCAGCGGGCGAGATTACAATGAGCAGTTCTTC
j_call: TRBJ2-5; d_call: .; clone_size: .; v_call: TRBV6-5; cdr3_length: 11; cdr3_aa: CASRDPETQYF; cdr3_nt: TGTGCCAGCAGGGACCCAGAGACCCAGTACTTC
j_call: TRBJ2-3; d_call: TRBD2; clone_size: once; v_call: TRBV11-2; cdr3_length: 14; cdr3_aa: CASMPSSGVATQYF; cdr3_nt: TGTGCCAGCATGCCCTCTAGCGGGGTGGCTACGCAGTATTTT
j_call: TRBJ2-1; d_call: TRBD2; clone_size: .; v_call: TRBV15; cdr3_length: 13; cdr3_aa: CATDGLVGDEQFF; cdr3_nt: TGTGCCACCGACGGACTAGTAGGGGATGAGCAGTTCTTC
j_call: TRBJ1-2; d_call: .; clone_size: .; v_call: TRBV6-5; cdr3_length: 14; cdr3_aa: CASRSGSALYGYTF; cdr3_nt: TGTGCCAGCAGGTCGGGCTCCGCACTCTATGGCTACACCTTC
j_call: TRBJ2-1; d_call: TRBD1; clone_size: .; v_call: TRBV5-4; cdr3_length: 14; cdr3_aa: CASSLSRGHDEQFF; cdr3_nt: TGTGCCAGCAGCTTGTCTAGGGGGCACGATGAGCAGTTCTTC
j_call: TRBJ2-7; d_call: TRBD1; clone_size: .; v_call: TRBV5-4; cdr3_length: 13; cdr3_aa: CASSWDRGHEQYF; cdr3_nt: TGTGCCAGCAGCTGGGACAGGGGCCACGAGCAGTACTTC
j_call: TRBJ2-5; d_call: TRBD2; clone_size: .; v_call: TRBV6-5; cdr3_length: 13; cdr3_aa: CASSPGGQETQYF; cdr3_nt: TGTGCCAGCAGCCCGGGGGGACAAGAGACCCAGTACTTC
j_call: TRBJ2-1; d_call: .; clone_size: .; v_call: TRBV3-1/TRBV3-2; cdr3_length: 16; cdr3_aa: CASSQERGPPYNEQFF; cdr3_nt: TGTGCCAGCAGCCAAGAGCGGGGACCTCCCTACAATGAGCAGTTCTTC
j_call: TRBJ2-7; d_call: TRBD1; clone_size: .; v_call: TRBV5-4; cdr3_length: 17; cdr3_aa: CASSREGQGPSGREQYF; cdr3_nt: TGTGCCAGCAGCCGGGAGGGACAGGGGCCCTCTGGACGCGAGCAGTACTTC
j_call: TRBJ2-2; d_call: .; clone_size: .; v_call: TRBV2; cdr3_length: 22; cdr3_aa: CASSERPSPSGKEPPDTGELFF; cdr3_nt: TGTGCCAGCAGTGAGAGACCGTCTCCTTCCGGAAAAGAACCGCCTGACACCGGGGAGCTGTTTTTT